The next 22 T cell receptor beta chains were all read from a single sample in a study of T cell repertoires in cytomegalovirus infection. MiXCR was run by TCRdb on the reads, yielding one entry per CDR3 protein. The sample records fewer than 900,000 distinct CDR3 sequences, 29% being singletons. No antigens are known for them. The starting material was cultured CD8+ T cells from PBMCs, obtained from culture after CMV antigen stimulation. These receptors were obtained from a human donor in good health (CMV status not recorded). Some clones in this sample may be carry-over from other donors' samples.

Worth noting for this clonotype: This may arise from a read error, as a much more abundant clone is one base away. CDR3 sequence reads: CASSLEAGQVTNCGYTF. Here the CDR3 DNA reads TGTGCCAGCAGCCTCGAAGCGGGACAGGTTACTAACTGTGGCTACACCTTC. The V and J genes are TRBV7-2 and TRBJ1-2; TRBD1 aligns across 8 bases. CDR1 is SGHTA, CDR2 FQGNSA, per germline. The CDR3 contains 17 residues.

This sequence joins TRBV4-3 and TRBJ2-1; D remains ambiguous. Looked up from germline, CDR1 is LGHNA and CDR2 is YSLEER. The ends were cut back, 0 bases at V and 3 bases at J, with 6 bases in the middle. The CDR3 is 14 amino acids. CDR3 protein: CASSQDQFYNEQFF. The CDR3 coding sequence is TGCGCCAGCAGCCAAGATCAGTTCTACAATGAGCAGTTCTTC.

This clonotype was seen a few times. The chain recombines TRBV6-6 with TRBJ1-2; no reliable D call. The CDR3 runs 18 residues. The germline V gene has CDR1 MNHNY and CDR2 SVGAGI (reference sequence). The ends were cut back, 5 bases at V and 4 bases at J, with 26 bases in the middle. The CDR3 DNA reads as TGTGCCAGCAGTCAATTCCCGGCGGCCAAGGGAACTTTCTATGGCTACACCTTC. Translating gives CASSQFPAAKGTFYGYTF.

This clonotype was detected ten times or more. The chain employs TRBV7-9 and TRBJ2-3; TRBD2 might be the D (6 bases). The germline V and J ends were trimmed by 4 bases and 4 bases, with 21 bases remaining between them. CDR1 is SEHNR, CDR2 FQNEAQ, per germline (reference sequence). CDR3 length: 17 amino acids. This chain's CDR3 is CASSSRSTSGEADTQYF. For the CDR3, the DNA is TGTGCCAGCAGCTCCCGATCCACCTCCGGGGAGGCAGATACGCAGTATTTT.

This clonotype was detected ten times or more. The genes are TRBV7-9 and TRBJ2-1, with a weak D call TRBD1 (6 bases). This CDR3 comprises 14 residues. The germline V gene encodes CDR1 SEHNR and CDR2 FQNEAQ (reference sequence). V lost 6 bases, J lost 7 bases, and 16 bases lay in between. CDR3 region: CASRIQGQANEQFF. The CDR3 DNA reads TGTGCCAGCAGGATCCAGGGGCAGGCAAATGAGCAGTTCTTC.

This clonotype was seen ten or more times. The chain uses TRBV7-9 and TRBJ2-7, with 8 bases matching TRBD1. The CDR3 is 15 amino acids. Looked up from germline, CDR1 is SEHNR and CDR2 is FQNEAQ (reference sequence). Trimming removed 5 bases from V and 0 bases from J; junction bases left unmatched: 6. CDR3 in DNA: TGTGCCAGCAGCACGACCGGGACAGGCTCCTACGAGCAGTACTTC. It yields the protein CASSTTGTGSYEQYF.

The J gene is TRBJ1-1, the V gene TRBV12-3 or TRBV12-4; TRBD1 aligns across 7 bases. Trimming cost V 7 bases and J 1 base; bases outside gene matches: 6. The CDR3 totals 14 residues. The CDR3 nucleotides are TGTGCCAGCACCTGGGGACAGAAGAACACTGAAGCTTTCTTT. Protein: CASTWGQKNTEAFF.

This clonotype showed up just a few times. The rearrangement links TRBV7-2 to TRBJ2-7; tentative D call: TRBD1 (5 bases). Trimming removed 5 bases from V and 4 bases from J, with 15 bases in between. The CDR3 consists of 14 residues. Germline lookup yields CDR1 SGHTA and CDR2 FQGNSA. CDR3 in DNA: TGTGCCAGCAGCGTCAGGGATCTCCCTTACGAGCAGTACGTC. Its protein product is CASSVRDLPYEQYV.

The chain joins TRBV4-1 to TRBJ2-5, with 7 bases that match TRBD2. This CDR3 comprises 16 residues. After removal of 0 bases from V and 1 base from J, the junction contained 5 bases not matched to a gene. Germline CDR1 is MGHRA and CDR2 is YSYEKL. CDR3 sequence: CASSQDPGLVQETQYF. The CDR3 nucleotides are TGCGCCAGCAGCCAAGACCCCGGACTAGTCCAAGAGACCCAGTACTTC.

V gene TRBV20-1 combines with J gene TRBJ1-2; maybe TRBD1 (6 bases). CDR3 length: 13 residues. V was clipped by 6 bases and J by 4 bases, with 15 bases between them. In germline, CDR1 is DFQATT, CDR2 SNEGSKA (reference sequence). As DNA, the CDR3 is TGCAGTGCGCTGAGGCTGGGGGCCTATGGCTACACCTTC. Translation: CSALRLGAYGYTF.

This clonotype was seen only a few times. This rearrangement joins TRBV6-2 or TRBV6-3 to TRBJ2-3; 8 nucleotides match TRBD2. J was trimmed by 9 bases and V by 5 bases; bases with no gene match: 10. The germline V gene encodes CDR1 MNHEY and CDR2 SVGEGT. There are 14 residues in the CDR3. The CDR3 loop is CASSLTSAVWTQYF. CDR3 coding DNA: TGTGCCAGCAGTCTGACTAGCGCGGTGTGGACGCAGTATTTT.

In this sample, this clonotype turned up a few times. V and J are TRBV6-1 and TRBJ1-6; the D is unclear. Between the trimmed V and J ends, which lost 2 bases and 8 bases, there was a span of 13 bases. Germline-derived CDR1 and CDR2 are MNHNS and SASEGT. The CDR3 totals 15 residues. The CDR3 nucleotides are TGTGCCAGCAGTGAATGGAGCCTGGCGGATTCACCCCTCCACTTT. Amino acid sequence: CASSEWSLADSPLHF.

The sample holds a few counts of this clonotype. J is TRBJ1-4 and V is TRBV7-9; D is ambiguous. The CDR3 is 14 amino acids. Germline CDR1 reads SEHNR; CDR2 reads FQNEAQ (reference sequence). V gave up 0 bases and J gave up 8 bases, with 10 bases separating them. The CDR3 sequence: CASSLALNPEKLFF. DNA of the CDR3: TGTGCCAGCAGCTTAGCCCTAAACCCAGAAAAACTGTTTTTT.

CDR3 loop: CASSLDGTNTGELFF. The CDR3 DNA reads as TGTGCCAGCAGTCTGGACGGAACGAACACCGGGGAGCTGTTTTTT. The chain employs TRBV6-5 and TRBJ2-2; no clear D. Deletions cut 5 bases from V and 0 bases from J, with 10 bases between. CDR3 size: 15 residues. Germline CDR1 is MNHEY and CDR2 is SVGAGI.

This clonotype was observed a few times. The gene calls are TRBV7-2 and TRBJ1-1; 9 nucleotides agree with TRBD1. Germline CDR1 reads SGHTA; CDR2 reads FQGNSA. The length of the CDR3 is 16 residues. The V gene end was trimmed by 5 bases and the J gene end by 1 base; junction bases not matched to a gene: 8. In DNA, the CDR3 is TGTGCCAGCAGCCCGACAGGGGGGGGAAGGAACACTGAAGCTTTCTTT. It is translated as CASSPTGGGRNTEAFF.

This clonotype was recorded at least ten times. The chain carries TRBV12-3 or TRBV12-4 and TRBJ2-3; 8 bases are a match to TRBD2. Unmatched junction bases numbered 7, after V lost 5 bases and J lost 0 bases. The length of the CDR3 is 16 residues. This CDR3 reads CASSPPSGRSTDTQYF. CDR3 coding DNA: TGTGCCAGCAGTCCACCGAGCGGGAGAAGCACAGATACGCAGTATTTT.

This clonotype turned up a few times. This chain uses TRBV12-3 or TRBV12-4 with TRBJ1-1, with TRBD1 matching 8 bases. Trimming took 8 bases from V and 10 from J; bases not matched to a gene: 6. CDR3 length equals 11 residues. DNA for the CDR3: TGTGCCAGCCTCTGGGGGACAGGAGCTTTCTTT. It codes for CASLWGTGAFF.

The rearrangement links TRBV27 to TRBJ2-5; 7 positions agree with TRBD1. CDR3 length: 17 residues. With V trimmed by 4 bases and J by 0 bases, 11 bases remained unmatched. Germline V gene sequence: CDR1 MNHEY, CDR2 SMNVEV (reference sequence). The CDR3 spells CASSSLRGGFDQETQYF. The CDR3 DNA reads TGTGCCAGCAGTTCGTTGAGAGGGGGCTTCGACCAAGAGACCCAGTACTTC.

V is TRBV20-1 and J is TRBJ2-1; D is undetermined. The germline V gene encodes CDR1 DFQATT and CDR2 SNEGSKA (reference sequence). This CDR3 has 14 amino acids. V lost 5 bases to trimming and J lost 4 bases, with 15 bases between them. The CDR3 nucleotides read TGCAGTGCTTTAAGGGAACACCAATACAATGAGCAGTTCTTC. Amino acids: CSALREHQYNEQFF.

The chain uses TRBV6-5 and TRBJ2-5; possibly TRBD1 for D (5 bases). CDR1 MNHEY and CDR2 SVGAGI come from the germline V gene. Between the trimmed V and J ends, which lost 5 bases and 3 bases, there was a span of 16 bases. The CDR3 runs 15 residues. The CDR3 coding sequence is TGTGCCAGCAGTAACACTGGACATGACGAAGAGACCCAGTACTTC. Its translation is CASSNTGHDEETQYF.

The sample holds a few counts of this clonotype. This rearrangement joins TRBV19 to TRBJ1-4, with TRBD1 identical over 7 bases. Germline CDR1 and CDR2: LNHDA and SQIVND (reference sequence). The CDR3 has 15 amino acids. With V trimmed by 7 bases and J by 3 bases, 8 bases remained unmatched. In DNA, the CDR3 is TGTGCCAGTACTATTGGGACAGCTTCTAATGAAAAACTGTTTTTT. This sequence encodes CASTIGTASNEKLFF.

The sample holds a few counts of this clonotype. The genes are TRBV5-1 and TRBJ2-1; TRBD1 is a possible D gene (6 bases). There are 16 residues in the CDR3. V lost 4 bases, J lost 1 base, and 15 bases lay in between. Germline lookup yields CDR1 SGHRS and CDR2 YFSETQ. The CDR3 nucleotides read TGCGCCAGCAGCAGGACAGAAGCCCCATCCTACAATGAGCAGTTCTTC. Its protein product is CASSRTEAPSYNEQFF.